Presented here are 15 T cell receptor beta chains from one specimen sequenced in a study of cytomegalovirus exposure and HLA in healthy donors. The PCR contained 60 Vbeta and 13 Jbeta primers. Assay: immunoSEQ multiplex PCR; the TCRdb copy retains only in-frame clones and omits some. The sample has tens of thousands of clones, about 67% seen once. The sample comprised PBMCs. The receptor set was obtained from a man aged 30-40 years in good health and CMV-seronegative.

This clone is a singleton in its sample. This chain links TRBV27 with TRBJ1-1; D not certain. The ends were cut back, 3 bases at V and 1 base at J, with 6 bases in the middle. Germline V CDR1 and CDR2: MNHEY, SMNVEV (reference sequence). This CDR3 is 13 amino acids long. CDR3 sequence reads: CASSFQANTEAFF. The CDR3 DNA reads as TGTGCCAGCAGTTTCCAGGCGAACACTGAAGCTTTCTTT.

The chain joins TRBV27 to TRBJ2-5, with 9 bases that match TRBD2. The trim removed 3 bases at V and 4 bases at J, leaving 6 bases unmatched. In germline, CDR1 is MNHEY, CDR2 SMNVEV (reference sequence). The CDR3 length is 15 residues. The CDR3, as DNA: TGTGCCAGCAGTTTGTTAGCGGGAGACTTAGAGACCCAGTACTTC. It translates to CASSLLAGDLETQYF.

This clone was seen a single time. The chain carries TRBV2 and TRBJ1-6; 9 nucleotides align to TRBD1. V trimming: 3 bases; J trimming: 10 bases; junction bases outside the gene matches: 10. Germline V gene sequence: CDR1 SNHLY, CDR2 FYNNEI. The CDR3 covers 16 residues. CDR3 in amino acids: CASSDWADRGWSPLHF. The CDR3 DNA reads TGTGCCAGCAGTGATTGGGCCGACAGGGGGTGGTCACCCCTCCACTTT.

The chain carries TRBV5-1 and TRBJ2-1; TRBD1 matches 7 bases. CDR3 length equals 15 residues. Germline V lookup: CDR1 SGHRS, CDR2 YFSETQ. V trimming: 0 bases; J trimming: 4 bases; junction bases outside the gene matches: 4. The CDR3 bases are TGCGCCAGCAGCTTGGAGGGGGCTCTTTACAATGAGCAGTTCTTC. This sequence encodes CASSLEGALYNEQFF.

This clone was detected once. The genes are TRBV7-2 and TRBJ2-7; perhaps TRBD1 as D (8 bases). The CDR3 runs 15 residues. V gave up 2 bases and J gave up 2 bases, with 13 bases separating them. Germline V gene sequence: CDR1 SGHTA, CDR2 FQGNSA. The CDR3: CASSLQQGGPYEQYF. The DNA for the CDR3 is TGTGCCAGCAGCTTACAACAGGGGGGGCCCTACGAGCAGTACTTC.

The chain joins TRBV2 to TRBJ1-5; the D gene is possibly TRBD1 (6 bases). The CDR3 runs 13 residues. V lost 5 bases and J lost 8, with 13 bases in between. The germline V gene has CDR1 SNHLY and CDR2 FYNNEI. The CDR3 DNA reads TGTGCCAGCAGTTGGGACACTGAGGAGCCCCAGCATTTT. Translated: CASSWDTEEPQHF.

The chain combines TRBV4-3 with TRBJ1-4; the D is unclear. Looked up from germline, CDR1 is LGHNA and CDR2 is YSLEER. Trimming removed 0 bases at V and 13 bases at J, with 12 bases between. The CDR3 has 13 amino acids. DNA of the CDR3: TGCGCCAGCAGCCAAGACCAACAGTTAAGACTGTTTTTT. Protein sequence: CASSQDQQLRLFF.

The V call is TRBV19, the J call TRBJ1-1; unclear D gene. V was cut by 9 bases and J by 0 bases, with 11 bases left in between. From germline, CDR1 is LNHDA and CDR2 SQIVND (reference sequence). The CDR3 runs 13 residues. The CDR3 DNA reads TGTGCCAGCTTGTTGAGGATGAACACTGAAGCTTTCTTT. It translates to CASLLRMNTEAFF.

A single count supports this clone. The genes are TRBV30 and TRBJ2-1, with D possibly being TRBD2 (6 bases). CDR1 GTSNPN and CDR2 SVGIG come from the germline V gene (reference sequence). Trimming shortened V by 4 bases and J by 4 bases, and 20 bases separated the two germline ends. The CDR3 covers 16 residues. The CDR3 DNA sequence: TGTGCCTGGAACACTCCCGGGACTTCAGCTTACAATGAGCAGTTCTTC. This sequence encodes CAWNTPGTSAYNEQFF.

The chain employs TRBV30 and TRBJ1-1; 8 nucleotides line up with TRBD1. The germline V gene encodes CDR1 GTSNPN and CDR2 SVGIG (reference sequence). V lost 5 bases, J lost 4 bases, and 3 bases stayed unmatched. The CDR3 has 12 amino acids. The DNA of the CDR3 is TGTGCCTGGGACAGGGGAGGCACTGAAGCTTTCTTT. Translating gives CAWDRGGTEAFF.

The chain uses TRBV10-3 and TRBJ2-1; maybe TRBD2 (6 bases). V was clipped by 5 bases and J by 4 bases, with 12 bases between them. The CDR3 is made up of 14 amino acids. CDR1 is ENHRY and CDR2 is SYGVKD in the germline V gene. CDR3 in DNA: TGTGCCATCAGTTACGGGAGTTCTTACAATGAGCAGTTCTTC. Translating it yields CAISYGSSYNEQFF.

The sample holds a few counts of this clone. The rearrangement joins TRBV29-1 to TRBJ1-1, with a tentative D call TRBD1 (5 bases). V lost 6 bases, J lost 0 bases, and 11 bases lay in between. The CDR3 runs 13 residues. Looked up from germline, CDR1 is SQVTM and CDR2 is ANQGSEA. CDR3 loop: CSVTGAMNTEAFF. The CDR3 DNA reads as TGCAGCGTCACAGGAGCCATGAACACTGAAGCTTTCTTT.

The genes are TRBV10-3 and TRBJ1-5; a possible D gene is TRBD1 (5 bases). V dropped 6 bases and J dropped 7 bases, with 19 bases sitting between them. Per germline, CDR1 ENHRY and CDR2 SYGVKD. This CDR3 comprises 15 residues. The CDR3 loop reads CAISEVHGGYQPQHF. DNA of the CDR3: TGTGCCATCAGCGAAGTTCACGGGGGGTACCAGCCCCAGCATTTT.

This clone appeared a few times. The chain uses TRBV5-1 and TRBJ2-5, with 10 bases matching TRBD1. This CDR3 has 14 amino acids. From germline, CDR1 is SGHRS and CDR2 YFSETQ. V lost 2 bases and J lost 5; bases outside the gene matches: 3. This CDR3 is CASSFGTGDETQYF. The CDR3 bases are TGCGCCAGCAGCTTTGGGACAGGGGATGAGACCCAGTACTTC.

The chain uses TRBV7-8 and TRBJ1-5; 7 bases match TRBD1. Germline V lookup: CDR1 SGHVS, CDR2 FQNEAQ. V lost 3 bases to trimming and J lost 0 bases; unmatched junction nucleotides: 5. The CDR3 loop spans 16 amino acids. The CDR3, as DNA: TGTGCCAGCAGCTTTTTGGGACAGTATAGCAATCAGCCCCAGCATTTT. Translation gives CASSFLGQYSNQPQHF. The entire variable domain, with the rest obtained from reference TRBV7-8 and TRBJ1-5, is as follows: GAGVSQSPRYKVAKRGQDVALRCDPISGHVSLFWYQQALGQGPEFLTYFQNEAQLDKSGLPSDRFFAERPEGSVSTLKIQRTQQEDSAVYLCASSFLGQYSNQPQHFGDGTRLSIL.